This T cell receptor beta chain comes out of a study of T cell responses to AZD1222 COVID-19 vaccine. Profiled with immunoSEQ multiplex PCR; TCRdb holds only in-frame clones, not every one. The sample yields roughly 140,000 clones, 85% to 95% seen once. Study-wide results and limits: Seropositive status at baseline applied to only five or six AZD1222 recipients. Clonal diversity was possibly underestimated, and the donors were mostly white British, with more females. No day 14 peak samples; only post-peak repertoires were characterized. Nearly half of the spike-specific TCRs reportedly recognize variant regions that carry no mutations.

As to this clone: The antigen is not known.

Germline CDR1 DFQATT, CDR2 SNEGSKA (reference sequence). V dropped 1 base and J dropped 11 bases, with 9 bases sitting between them. CDR3 length: 11 residues. The specimen comprised peripheral blood, sampled 28 days after the second AZD1222 dose. This receptor was identified in an adult who received the AZD1222 COVID-19 vaccine. V usage is TRBV20-1 and J usage is TRBJ2-1, with TRBD2 as a possible D gene (5 bases). CDR3 in DNA: TGCAGTGCTAGAGGAGGGCCTCAGCAGTTCTTC. As protein: CSARGGPQQFF.